This TCR beta chain was documented in a study of T-cell reconstitution after alpha-beta-depleted transplantation in children. This clonotype was seen repeatedly, ten times or more. Its antigen is as yet unknown. Unique molecular identifiers were used to barcode this TCRbeta library. MiXCR, applied by TCRdb to the PCR reads, yields one record per CDR3 protein. The profile shows approximately 6,300 distinct CDR3 sequences, around a sixth of them singletons. Findings and limits, study-wide: It was surviving recipient T cells and thymic progenitors that gave some patients high TCRbeta diversity at day 60. As was reported, about two months after transplant, alpha-beta T cells came from several hundred expanded graft clones.

The receptor was derived from a patient between 2 and 10 years old who had a stem cell transplant for inherited bone marrow failure, so the T cells may come from the graft donor. The specimen comprised PBMCs, mostly from graft donor cells, sampled 180 days after TCRalphabeta/CD19-depleted stem cell transplant.

The DNA of the CDR3 is TGTGCCAGCAGCCCCTCCAGGACAGGGCGCCGCACAGATACGCAGTATTTT. Protein: CASSPSRTGRRTDTQYF. This sequence joins TRBV7-9 and TRBJ2-3; TRBD1 aligns across 8 bases. The V and J ends lost 5 bases and 1 base, in that order; junction bases with no gene match: 11. Germline CDR1 is SEHNR and CDR2 is FQNEAQ (reference sequence). The CDR3 sequence is 17 residues long.